This entry features one TCR beta chain sequence. Antigen: not known. Investigators reverse transcribed all isolated RNA, so they sequenced expressed TCRB transcripts. Around 3.57 million reads was the average for naive, central memory and regulatory T cell samples. The data were produced by immunoSEQ multiplex PCR, yet TCRdb's version contains in-frame clones alone and is incomplete. The sample holds a few hundred thousand clones; around a tenth are singletons and the top ten take approximately 0.6%. The sample belongs to a study of beta chain features in type 1 diabetes. On average, the one heparinised blood draw given by each donor was around 110 mL. This CDR3 is 14 amino acids long. V lost 5 bases to trimming and J lost 9 bases; unmatched junction nucleotides: 8. The germline gives CDR1 LGHNT, CDR2 FRNRAP. Study-wide results and caveats: TCRB CDR3s from Type 1 diabetes patients were moderately but significantly shorter in all four CD4+ subsets. Patients with type 1 diabetes showed fewer VDJ junction insertions and more deletions. Within patients, naive, central memory and Treg TCRB repertoires seemed more similar than within healthy donors.

V usage is TRBV12-5 and J usage is TRBJ2-1; TRBD1 matches 9 bases. The sequence derives from a man aged 25-40 years with type 1 diabetes. Sequencing used central memory CD4+ T cells from blood. The CDR3 loop is CASGQGQGLGEQFF. In DNA, the CDR3 is TGTGCTAGTGGTCAGGGACAGGGCTTGGGTGAGCAGTTCTTC. Full variable domain (outside the CDR3, taken from reference TRBV12-5 and TRBJ2-1): DARVTQTPRHKVTEMGQEVTMRCQPILGHNTVFWYRQTMMQGLELLAYFRNRAPLDDSGMPKDRFSAEMPDATLATLKIQPSEPRDSAVYFCASGQGQGLGEQFFGPGTRLTVL.